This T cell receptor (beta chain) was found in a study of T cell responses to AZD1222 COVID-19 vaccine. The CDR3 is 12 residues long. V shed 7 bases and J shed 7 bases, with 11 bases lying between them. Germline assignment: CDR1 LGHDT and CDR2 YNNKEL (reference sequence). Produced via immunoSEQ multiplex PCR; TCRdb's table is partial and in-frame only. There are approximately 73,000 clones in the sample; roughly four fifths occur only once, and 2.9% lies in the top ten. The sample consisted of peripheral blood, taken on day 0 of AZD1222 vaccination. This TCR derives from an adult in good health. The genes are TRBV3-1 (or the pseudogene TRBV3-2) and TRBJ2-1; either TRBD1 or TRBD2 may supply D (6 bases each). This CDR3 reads CASNGGPNEQFF. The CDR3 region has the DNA TGTGCCAGCAACGGGGGCCCGAATGAGCAGTTCTTC.